The entry below describes one T cell receptor beta chain. Here immunoSEQ multiplex PCR was the method, and the copy in TCRdb shows in-frame clones only, minus some. The data show tens of thousands of clones, 91% seen once. The sample is drawn from a study of Tregs in tolerant kidney transplant recipients. Recipients received nonmyeloablative bone marrow transplants from related graft donors, with transient mixed chimerism. CD4+CD25+CD127- Tregs, CD4+CD25- non-Tregs, CD4 and CD8 cells were sorted. The V gene's germline CDR1 is SGHVS and CDR2 FNYEAQ. This CDR3 has 15 residues. Trimming removed 2 bases from V and 4 bases from J, with 13 bases in between.

The V call is TRBV7-6, the J call TRBJ2-3; maybe TRBD2 (5 bases). This TCR was recovered from a human patient who received a combined kidney and bone marrow transplant. Some T cells may have originated in the graft donor. The sequenced sample was CD8+ T cells from blood (PBMCs), obtained 24 months after the transplant. CDR3 protein: CASSLSPGGADTQYF. Here the CDR3 DNA reads TGTGCCAGCAGCTTATCGCCAGGAGGTGCAGATACGCAGTATTTT. Drawing the rest from reference TRBV7-6 and TRBJ2-3, the complete variable domain is GAGVSQSPRYKVTKRGQDVALRCDPISGHVSLYWYRQALGQGPEFLTYFNYEAQQDKSGLPNDRFSAERPEGSISTLTIQRTEQRDSAMYRCASSLSPGGADTQYFGPGTRLTVL.